This TCR beta chain comes out of a study of blood T cells in healthy people across ages. V was clipped by 1 base and J by 0 bases, with 10 bases between them. This CDR3 spans 15 amino acids. The germline CDR1 and CDR2 sequences are DFQATT and SNEGSKA (reference sequence). Study observations and caveats: It was found that TCR beta diversity correlated strongly with the percentage of naive T cells.

Using a J-beta primer mix together with a sample-barcoded 5' primer, a second PCR was run for about 6 to 11 cycles. Through a template-switch adaptor with 12 random nucleotides, each cDNA molecule received a tag. One entry per CDR3 protein, called by TCRdb with MiXCR from the 5' RACE reads. The sample yields around 2 million distinct CDR3 sequences, about two fifths seen once. Every donor gave approximately 10 milliliters of peripheral blood. About this clonotype itself: As yet, its antigen is unknown.

The sample consisted of blood. The chain has TRBV20-1 and TRBJ1-3; TRBD1 is a possible D gene (6 bases). The clonotype comes from a human donor in good health. In DNA, the CDR3 is TGCAGTGCTAGAGGACAGGTTGGCTCTGGAAACACCATATATTTT. It translates to CSARGQVGSGNTIYF.